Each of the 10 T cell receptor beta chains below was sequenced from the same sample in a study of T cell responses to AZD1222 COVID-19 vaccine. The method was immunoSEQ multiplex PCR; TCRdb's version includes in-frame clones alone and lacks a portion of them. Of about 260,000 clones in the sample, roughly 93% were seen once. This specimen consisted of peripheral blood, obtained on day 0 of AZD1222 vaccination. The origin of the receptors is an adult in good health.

CDR3 sequence: CASSWGDQPQHF. The CDR3 coding sequence is TGTGCCAGCAGCTGGGGCGATCAGCCCCAGCATTTT. This chain connects TRBV5-5 to TRBJ1-5, with D tentatively TRBD1 (5 bases). CDR3 length: 12 residues. Trimming removed 3 bases at V and 5 bases at J, with 6 bases between. Germline CDR1 SGHKS, CDR2 YYEKEE (reference sequence).

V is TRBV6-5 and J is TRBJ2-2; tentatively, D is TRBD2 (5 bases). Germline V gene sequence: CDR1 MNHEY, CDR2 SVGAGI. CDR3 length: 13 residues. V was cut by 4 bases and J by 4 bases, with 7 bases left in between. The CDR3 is CASSSAGTGELFF. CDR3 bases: TGTGCCAGCAGTTCGGCGGGCACCGGGGAGCTGTTTTTT.

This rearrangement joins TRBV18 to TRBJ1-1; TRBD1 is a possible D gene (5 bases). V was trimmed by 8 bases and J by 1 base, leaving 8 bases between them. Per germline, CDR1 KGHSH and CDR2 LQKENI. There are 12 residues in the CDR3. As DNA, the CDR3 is TGTGCCAGCAACGACAGGAACACTGAAGCTTTCTTT. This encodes CASNDRNTEAFF.

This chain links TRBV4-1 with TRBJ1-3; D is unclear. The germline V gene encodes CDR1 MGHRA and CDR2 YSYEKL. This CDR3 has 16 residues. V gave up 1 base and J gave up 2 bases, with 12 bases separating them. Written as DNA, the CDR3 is TGCGCCAGCAGCCAAGCCCCCGGGAGCACTGGAAACACCATATATTTT. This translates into CASSQAPGSTGNTIYF.

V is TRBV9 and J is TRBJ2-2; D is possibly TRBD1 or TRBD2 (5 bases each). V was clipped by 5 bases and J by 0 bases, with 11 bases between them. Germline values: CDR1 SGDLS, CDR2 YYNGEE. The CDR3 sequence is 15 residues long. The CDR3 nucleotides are TGTGCCAGCAGTACCGGGACCACGAACACCGGGGAGCTGTTTTTT. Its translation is CASSTGTTNTGELFF.

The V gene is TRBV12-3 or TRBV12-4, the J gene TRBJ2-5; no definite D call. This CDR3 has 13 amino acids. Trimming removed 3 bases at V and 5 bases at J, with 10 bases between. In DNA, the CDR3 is TGTGCCAGCAGTTTTATTGGGTGGGAGACCCAGTACTTC. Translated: CASSFIGWETQYF.

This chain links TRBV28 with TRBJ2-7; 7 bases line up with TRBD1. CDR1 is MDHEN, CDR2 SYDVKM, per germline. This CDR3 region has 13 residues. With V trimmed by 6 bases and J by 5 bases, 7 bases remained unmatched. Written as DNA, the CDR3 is TGTGCCAGCAGAAGACAAGGGGGCAACGAGCAGTACTTC. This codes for CASRRQGGNEQYF.

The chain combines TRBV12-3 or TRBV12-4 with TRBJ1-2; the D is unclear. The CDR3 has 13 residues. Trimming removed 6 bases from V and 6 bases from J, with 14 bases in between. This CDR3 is CASRPTIGDGYTF. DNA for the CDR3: TGTGCCAGCAGACCCACAATAGGTGATGGCTACACCTTC.

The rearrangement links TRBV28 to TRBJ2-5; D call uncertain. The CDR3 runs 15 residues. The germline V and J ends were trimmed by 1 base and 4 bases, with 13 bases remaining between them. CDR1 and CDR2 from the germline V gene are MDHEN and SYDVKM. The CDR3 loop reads CASSLLPTARETQYF. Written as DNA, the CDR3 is TGTGCCAGCAGTTTATTGCCCACAGCCAGAGAGACCCAGTACTTC.

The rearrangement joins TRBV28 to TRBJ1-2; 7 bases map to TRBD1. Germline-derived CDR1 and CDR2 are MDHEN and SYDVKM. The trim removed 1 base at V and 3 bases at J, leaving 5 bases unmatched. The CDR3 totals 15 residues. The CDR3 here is CASSLYTGADYGYTF. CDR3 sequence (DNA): TGTGCCAGCAGTTTATACACAGGGGCGGACTATGGCTACACCTTC.